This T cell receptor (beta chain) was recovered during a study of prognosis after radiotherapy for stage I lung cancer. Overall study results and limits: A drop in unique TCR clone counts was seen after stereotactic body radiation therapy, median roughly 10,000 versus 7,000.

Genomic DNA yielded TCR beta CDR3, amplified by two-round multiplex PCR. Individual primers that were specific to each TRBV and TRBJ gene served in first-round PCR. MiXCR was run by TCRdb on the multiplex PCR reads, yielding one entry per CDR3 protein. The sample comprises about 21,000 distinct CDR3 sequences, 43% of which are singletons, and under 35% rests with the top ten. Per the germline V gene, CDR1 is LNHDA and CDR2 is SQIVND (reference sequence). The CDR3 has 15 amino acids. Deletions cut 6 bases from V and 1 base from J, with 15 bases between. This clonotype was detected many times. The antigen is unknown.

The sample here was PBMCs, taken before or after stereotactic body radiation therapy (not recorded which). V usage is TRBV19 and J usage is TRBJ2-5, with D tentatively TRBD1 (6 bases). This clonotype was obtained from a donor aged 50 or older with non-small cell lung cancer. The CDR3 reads CASSPPTGLQETQYF. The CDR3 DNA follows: TGTGCCAGTAGCCCCCCCACAGGGCTCCAAGAGACCCAGTACTTC.